This T cell receptor (beta chain) was sequenced for a study of OX40 agonist ivuxolimab in advanced cancers. Across the whole study: Intravenous ivuxolimab at 0.01 to 10 mg/kg was given to patients every 2 weeks. Prior checkpoint blockade (anti-PD-1, anti-PD-L1 or anti-CTLA-4) was permitted; about 40% had it. Findings and caveats of the study: Clonal expansion was seen in CD4+ and CD8+ blood T cells by week 6 at 0.1 to 3.0 mg/kg. Among some nonresponders, normalized T-cell clonal expansion was also low.

The data were produced by immunoSEQ multiplex PCR, yet TCRdb's version contains in-frame clones alone and is incomplete. The table records over 95,000 clones, about 91% of them present only once. A word on this clone: The antigen is undetermined.

The CDR3 is 11 amino acids. Trimming took 3 bases from V and 5 from J, leaving 3 bases between them. Per the germline V gene, CDR1 is LNHDA and CDR2 is SQIVND (reference sequence). J is TRBJ2-3 and V is TRBV19; the D is unclear. This receptor was taken from an adult with an advanced solid tumor such as melanoma, head and neck, liver or kidney cancer. The sample consisted of CD4+ or CD8+ T cells sorted from blood, taken in a trial of the OX40 agonist ivuxolimab. The CDR3 loop reads CASSIGDTQYF. In DNA form, the CDR3 reads TGTGCCAGTAGTATCGGAGATACGCAGTATTTT. Complete variable domain (other parts from reference TRBV19 and TRBJ2-3): DGGITQSPKYLFRKEGQNVTLSCEQNLNHDAMYWYRQDPGQGLRLIYYSQIVNDFQKGDIAEGYSVSREKKESFPLTVTSAQKNPTAFYLCASSIGDTQYFGPGTRLTVL.